Reported below is one T cell receptor beta chain. Original methodology: For nucleated cells, counts were estimated from reference gene primer amplification. The data were produced by immunoSEQ multiplex PCR, yet TCRdb's version contains in-frame clones alone and is incomplete. The V and J calls and clone size come from that table; D and trimming were worked out from the DNA. This sample yields hundreds of thousands of clones, of which 80% to 90% are seen a single time; roughly 9.4% belongs to the top ten. This specimen comes from a study of blood T cell repertoires in COVID-19. Study overall: PBMCs, B-cell-depleted T cells, or T cells provided the cDNA or gDNA that made up the material.

Germline values: CDR1 SGHTA, CDR2 FQGNSA. The CDR3 runs 15 residues. J lost 4 bases, V lost 5 bases, and 6 bases had no gene match. This chain links TRBV7-2 with TRBJ2-7; TRBD1 matches at 12 bases. The origin of this receptor is a woman between 45 and 65 years old who had recovered from COVID-19. Sequenced input: peripheral blood. The CDR3 sequence is CASSAGTGGGYEQYF. CDR3 nucleotide sequence: TGTGCCAGCAGCGCTGGGACAGGGGGCGGATACGAGCAGTACTTC.